The 15 T cell receptor beta chains presented below share a single source sample, sequenced in a study of blood T cells in healthy people across ages (dated by TCRdb to 2015 to 2017). The method behind the library was 5' RACE. TCRdb names Illumina HiSeq 2500 as the instrument used. A second 7 to 11 cycle PCR used a sample-barcoded 5' primer and a J-beta primer mix. Starting from the raw public reads, TCRdb applied fastp trimming at Q25, assembled clones with MiXCR and retained in-frame beta chains. A single entry per CDR3 protein holds the most common genes and DNA from its merged rows. A total of about 1.6 million distinct CDR3 sequences appear in this sample, about 31% of them only once. The biggest ten clones account for around 11% of the sample. Sequenced sample: blood. The receptors were gathered from a woman under 40 in good health.

The V and J genes are TRBV6-5 and TRBJ2-7, with D tentatively TRBD2 (5 bases). The CDR3 runs to 15 residues. Germline CDR1 reads MNHEY; CDR2 reads SVGAGI. Deletions cut 2 bases from V and 0 bases from J, with 11 bases between. CDR3 DNA sequence: TGTGCCAGCAGTTACGCCCGGGATTCCTCCTACGAGCAGTACTTC. Residues: CASSYARDSSYEQYF.

This clonotype showed up many times. The chain carries TRBV24-1 and TRBJ2-1; 11 bases map to TRBD1. V lost 4 bases to trimming and J lost 8 bases; unmatched junction nucleotides: 15. Per germline, CDR1 KGHDR and CDR2 SFDVKD. The CDR3 covers 18 residues. The CDR3 DNA reads TGTGCCACCAGTGACCCCTCCATTGGGACAGGGGGATTTGATGAGCAGTTCTTC. Amino acids: CATSDPSIGTGGFDEQFF.

The chain links TRBV7-9 to TRBJ2-1; TRBD2 agrees at 8 bases. The V and J ends lost 3 bases and 0 bases, in that order; junction bases with no gene match: 13. Per germline, CDR1 SEHNR and CDR2 FQNEAQ (reference sequence). CDR3 length: 19 residues. This chain's CDR3 is CASSFGRLGTRSSYNEQFF. The CDR3 nucleotides are TGTGCCAGCAGCTTTGGGAGATTAGGGACTAGGAGCTCCTACAATGAGCAGTTCTTC. Combining the CDR3 with reference TRBV7-9 and TRBJ2-1 gives the whole variable domain DTGVSQNPRHKITKRGQNVTFRCDPISEHNRLYWYRQTLGQGPEFLTYFQNEAQLEKSRLLSDRFSAERPKGSFSTLEIQRTEQGDSAMYLCASSFGRLGTRSSYNEQFFGPGTRLTVL.

This clonotype was counted a few times. The gene calls are TRBV6-6 and TRBJ2-5, with 14 positions matching TRBD2. Germline CDR1 reads MNHNY; CDR2 reads SVGAGI (reference sequence). The CDR3 spans 17 residues. Unmatched junction bases numbered 9, after V lost 2 bases and J lost 7 bases. DNA of the CDR3: TGTGCCAGCAGTTACAGGCCCGGGACTAGCGGGAGAGGGACCCAGTACTTC. Amino acids: CASSYRPGTSGRGTQYF.

This chain connects TRBV28 to TRBJ1-5, with 7 bases lining up with TRBD1. Germline values: CDR1 MDHEN, CDR2 SYDVKM. V lost 7 bases and J lost 2; bases outside the gene matches: 8. This CDR3 spans 15 amino acids. The CDR3 coding sequence is TGTGCCAGCAAGGGGGCAGGGATTGGCAATCAGCCCCAGCATTTT. Translated: CASKGAGIGNQPQHF.

The rearrangement uses TRBV6-5 and TRBJ1-5; D remains unclear. Trimming left V 2 bases short and J 1 base short, with 18 bases between. Germline V gene data show CDR1 as MNHEY and CDR2 as SVGAGI. CDR3 length: 18 amino acids. CDR3 nucleotide sequence: TGTGCCAGCAGTTACGCAGACCCCCGGGGAACAAGCAATCAGCCCCAGCATTTT. Protein product: CASSYADPRGTSNQPQHF.

This clonotype was picked up a small number of times. This chain links TRBV18 with TRBJ1-2, with 10 bases identical to TRBD1. Losses at the gene ends were 4 bases for V and 3 bases for J; bases not matched to a gene: 5. Germline V CDR1 and CDR2: KGHSH, LQKENI. This CDR3 is 15 amino acids long. The CDR3, as DNA: TGTGCCAGCTCACTCTCAGGACAGGGGGACTATGGCTACACCTTC. Residues: CASSLSGQGDYGYTF.

The chain is built from TRBV20-1 and TRBJ2-3; weak D call: TRBD1 (5 bases). CDR1 and CDR2 from the germline V gene are DFQATT and SNEGSKA (reference sequence). The CDR3 runs 14 residues. V lost 4 bases to trimming and J lost 6 bases, with 17 bases between them. The CDR3 reads CSAIISGRLDTQYF. For the CDR3, the DNA is TGCAGTGCTATTATTTCAGGGCGGTTGGATACGCAGTATTTT.

This clonotype was picked up a small number of times. The J gene is TRBJ1-5, the V gene TRBV20-1, with D perhaps TRBD1 (6 bases). Germline CDR1 DFQATT, CDR2 SNEGSKA (reference sequence). The CDR3 extends over 14 amino acids. Trimming took off 5 bases at V and 6 bases at J, with 17 bases between the two ends. CDR3 sequence (DNA): TGCAGTGCTCGGCCCGGGGGGCCGGGTCAGCCCCAGCATTTT. It encodes CSARPGGPGQPQHF.

This clonotype has only a few counts. The gene calls are TRBV30 and TRBJ2-1; 10 positions agree with TRBD2. In germline, CDR1 is GTSNPN, CDR2 SVGIG (reference sequence). The ends lost 1 base at V and 9 bases at J; junction bases unmatched: 6. The CDR3 is 14 residues long. As DNA, the CDR3 is TGTGCCTGGAGTGAAGGGGGACTAGCGAGTGAGCAGTTCTTC. Protein product: CAWSEGGLASEQFF.

This clonotype was counted a single time. The chain uses TRBV4-1 and TRBJ1-4, with 7 bases matching TRBD1. Germline V gene data show CDR1 as MGHRA and CDR2 as YSYEKL. This CDR3 region has 18 residues. J lost 2 bases, V lost 0 bases, and 9 bases had no gene match. In DNA, the CDR3 is TGCGCCAGCAGCCAAGACATGCTGACAGGGACCACTAATGAAAAACTGTTTTTT. Its translation: CASSQDMLTGTTNEKLFF.

CDR3 sequence: CASSNRDRNNNEQFF. The CDR3 nucleotides read TGTGCCAGCAGTAACCGGGACAGGAATAACAATGAGCAGTTCTTC. This rearrangement joins TRBV6-6 to TRBJ2-1, with 8 bases that match TRBD1. This CDR3 contains 15 residues. Germline-derived CDR1 and CDR2 are MNHNY and SVGAGI (reference sequence). The J segment lost 5 bases and the V segment lost 5 bases, leaving 8 bases of the junction unmatched.

The rearrangement links TRBV4-1 to TRBJ2-1, with 8 bases lining up with TRBD1. The length of the CDR3 is 17 residues. V dropped 1 base and J dropped 7; count of bases not matched to a gene: 12. Germline lookup yields CDR1 MGHRA and CDR2 YSYEKL. The CDR3 DNA sequence: TGCGCCAGCAGCCAAGCCTCCGGGACAGGAATCGGGAATGAGCAGTTCTTC. It yields the protein CASSQASGTGIGNEQFF.

As for this clonotype: A read error may be the cause here, since a much bigger clone is one base away. This chain connects TRBV4-1 to TRBJ1-2; 8 bases line up with TRBD1. In germline, CDR1 is MGHRA, CDR2 YSYEKL. V lost 5 bases, J lost 5 bases, and 10 bases stayed unmatched. The CDR3 is 15 residues long. The CDR3 is CASSSNARGRYGYTF. CDR3 in DNA: TGCGCCAGCAGCTCGAACGCCAGGGGGCGTTATGGCTACACCTTC.

This clonotype was seen a handful of times. V usage is TRBV20-1 and J usage is TRBJ2-3; 14 bases fit TRBD2. Germline V CDR1 and CDR2: DFQATT, SNEGSKA (reference sequence). The CDR3 has 20 residues. Trimming removed 0 bases from V and 2 bases from J; junction bases left unmatched: 13. For the CDR3, the DNA is TGCAGTGCTAGAGATTTTCGACTAGCGGGAGGGCCACCGAACACAGATACGCAGTATTTT. Translating gives CSARDFRLAGGPPNTDTQYF.